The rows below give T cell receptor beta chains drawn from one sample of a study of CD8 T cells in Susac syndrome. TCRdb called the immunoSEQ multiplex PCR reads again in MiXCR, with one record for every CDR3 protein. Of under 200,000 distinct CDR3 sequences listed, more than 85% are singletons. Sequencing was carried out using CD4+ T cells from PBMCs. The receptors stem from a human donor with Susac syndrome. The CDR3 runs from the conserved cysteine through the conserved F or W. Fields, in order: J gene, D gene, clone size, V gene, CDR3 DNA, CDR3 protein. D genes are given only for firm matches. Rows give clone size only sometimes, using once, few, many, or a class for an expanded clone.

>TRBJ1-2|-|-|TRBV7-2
TGTGCCAGCAGCTTAATGCTTCCCCGGCAGGGCCTTAACTATGGCTACACCTTC
CASSLMLPRQGLNYGYTF
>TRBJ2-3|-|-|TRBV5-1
TGCGCCAGCAGCTTGGTCCTAGCAGATACGCAGTATTTT
CASSLVLADTQYF
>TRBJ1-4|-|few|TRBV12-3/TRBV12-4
TGTGCCAGCAGTCGGACTGGGCGGAATGAAAAACTGTTTTTT
CASSRTGRNEKLFF
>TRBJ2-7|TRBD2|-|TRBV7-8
TGTGCCAGCAGCTACGGGCTAGCGGGGGAGAACTACGAGCAGTACTTC
CASSYGLAGENYEQYF
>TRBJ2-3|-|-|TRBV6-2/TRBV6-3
TGTGCCAGCAGTTACTCGAGGTCTAGCGGCACAGATACGCAGTATTTT
CASSYSRSSGTDTQYF
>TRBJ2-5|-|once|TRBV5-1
TGCGCCAGCAGCTTAGACGTCCAAGAGACCCAGTACTTC
CASSLDVQETQYF
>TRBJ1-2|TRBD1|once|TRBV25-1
TGTGCCAGCAGTGAAGTGACAGGGACGTATCATGGCTACACCTTC
CASSEVTGTYHGYTF
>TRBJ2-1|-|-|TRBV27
TGTGCCAGCACCCCTCGGGCGGGAATCCCCAATGAGCAGTTCTTC
CASTPRAGIPNEQFF
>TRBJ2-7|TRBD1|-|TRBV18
TGTGCCAGCTCACCACTCGAGACAGGGCTAGGTTACGAGCAGTACTTC
CASSPLETGLGYEQYF
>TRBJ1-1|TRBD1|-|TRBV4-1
TGCGCCAGCAGCCCCCTCCAGCAGGGGGAATTGGCTTTCTTT
CASSPLQQGELAFF
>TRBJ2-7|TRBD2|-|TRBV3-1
TGTGCCAGCAGACGCGGGGGGGCCGGGGAGCAGTACTTC
CASRRGGAGEQYF
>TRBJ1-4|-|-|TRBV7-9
TGTGCCAGCAGAGTTACCCAGGGTGAAAAACTGTTTTTT
CASRVTQGEKLFF
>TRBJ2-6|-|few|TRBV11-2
TGTGCCAGCAGCTTGGGTCCCGCCCCTGGGGCCAACGTCCTGACTTTC
CASSLGPAPGANVLTF
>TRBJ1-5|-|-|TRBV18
TGTGCCAGCTCACCACCGGGCAGGGGCGACAATCAGCCCCAGCATTTT
CASSPPGRGDNQPQHF
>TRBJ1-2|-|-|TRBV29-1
TGCAGCGTTGAGGGGGGCTACACCTTC
CSVEGGYTF
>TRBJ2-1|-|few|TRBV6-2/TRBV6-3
TGTGCCAGCAGACCCGACTACAATGAGCAGTTCTTC
CASRPDYNEQFF
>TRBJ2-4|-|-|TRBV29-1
TGCAGCGTTTCGGGCAGGTTAGCCAAAAACATTCAGTACTTC
CSVSGRLAKNIQYF
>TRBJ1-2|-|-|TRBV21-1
TGTGCCAGCATCAGGGCCCAGGACTATGGCTACACCTTC
CASIRAQDYGYTF
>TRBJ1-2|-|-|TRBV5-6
TGTGCCAGCAGCTTGTCGCGGACGACTGGCTACACCTTC
CASSLSRTTGYTF
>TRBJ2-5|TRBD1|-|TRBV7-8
TGTGCCAGCAGTCATCAGGGGGCTGGTGAGACCCAGTACTTC
CASSHQGAGETQYF
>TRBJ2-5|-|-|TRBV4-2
TGTGCCAGCAGCCAGAATACAGTTCAAGAGACCCAGTACTTC
CASSQNTVQETQYF
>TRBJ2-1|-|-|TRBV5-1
TGCGCCAGCAGCTTGGCCGGCGGGACCGAGGACAATGAGCAGTTCTTC
CASSLAGGTEDNEQFF
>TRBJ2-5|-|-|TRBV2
TGTGCCACCGGGACTGACCAAGAGACCCAGTACTTC
CATGTDQETQYF
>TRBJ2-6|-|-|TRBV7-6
TGTGCCAGCAGCTTTAGATCAGGGACATCTGGGGCCAACGTCCTGACTTTC
CASSFRSGTSGANVLTF
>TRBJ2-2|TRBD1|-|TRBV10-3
TGTGCCATCAGCGAGCGGGACAGGGAGAACGGGGAGCTGTTTTTT
CAISERDRENGELFF
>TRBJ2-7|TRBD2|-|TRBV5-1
TGCGCCAGCACCTCAAGGACTAGCGGACTTCCCGACGAGCAGTACTTC
CASTSRTSGLPDEQYF
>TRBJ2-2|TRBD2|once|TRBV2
TGTGCCAGCAGTGAAATCGCCGGGGGGGCGGAATTGGGGGAGCTGTTTTTT
CASSEIAGGAELGELFF
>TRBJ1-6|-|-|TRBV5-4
TGTGCCAGCAGCTTGTATGAGGGTCTGGGTTCACCCCTCCACTTT
CASSLYEGLGSPLHF
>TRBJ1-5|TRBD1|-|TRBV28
TGTGCCAGCAGATTATCGGACAGGGATGTTCAGCCCCAGCATTTT
CASRLSDRDVQPQHF
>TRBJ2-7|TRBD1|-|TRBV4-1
TGCGCCAGCAGCCAACAGGGGGCAGGAGGGGGCTACGAGCAGTACTTC
CASSQQGAGGGYEQYF
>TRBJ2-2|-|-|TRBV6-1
TGTGCCAGCAGTGAATATACTAGCCTCACCGGGGAGCTGTTTTTT
CASSEYTSLTGELFF
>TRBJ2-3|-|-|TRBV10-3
TGTGCCATCAGTGAGGGAAGTGGCACAGATACGCAGTATTTT
CAISEGSGTDTQYF
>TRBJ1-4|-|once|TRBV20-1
TGCAGTGCCTTTCCCGGGTCCGATAATGAAAAACTGTTTTTT
CSAFPGSDNEKLFF
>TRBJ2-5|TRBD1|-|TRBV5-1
TGCGCCAGCAGCCCCGACAGGGGTGGGGAGACCCAGTACTTC
CASSPDRGGETQYF
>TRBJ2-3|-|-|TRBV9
TGTGCCAGCAGCGCGAGCGGGTCCGGCACAGATACGCAGTATTTT
CASSASGSGTDTQYF
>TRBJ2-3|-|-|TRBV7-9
TGTGCCAGCAGTAACTCGCTGGTCGCGGATACGCAGTATTTT
CASSNSLVADTQYF
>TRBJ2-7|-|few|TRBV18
TGTGCCAGCTCACCACGGTATAACATTCGGTCCTACGAGCAGTACTTC
CASSPRYNIRSYEQYF
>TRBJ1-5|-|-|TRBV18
TGTGCCAGCTCACGCAGGGAACGGAGAAGCAATCAGCCCCAGCATTTT
CASSRRERRSNQPQHF
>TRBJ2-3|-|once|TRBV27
TGTGCCAGCAGTTCCCTGGGGGTGGGCACAGATACGCAGTATTTT
CASSSLGVGTDTQYF
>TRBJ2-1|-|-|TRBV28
TGTGCCAGCACATCCAGCGGTAACTACAATGAGCAGTTCTTC
CASTSSGNYNEQFF
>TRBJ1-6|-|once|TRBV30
TGTGCCTGGAGAATCCCCCGTTCACCCCTCCACTTT
CAWRIPRSPLHF
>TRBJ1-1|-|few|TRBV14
TGTGCCAGCAGCCAACAGACGGGTAACACTGAAGCTTTCTTT
CASSQQTGNTEAFF
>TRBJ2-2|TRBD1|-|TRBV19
TGTGCCAGTACCAACGGACAGGCCATCACCGGGGAGCTGTTTTTT
CASTNGQAITGELFF
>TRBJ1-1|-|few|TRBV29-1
TGCAGCGTTGGGCCCTACAGGAACACTGAAGCTTTCTTT
CSVGPYRNTEAFF
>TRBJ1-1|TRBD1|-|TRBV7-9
TGTGCCAGCAGCTTCTTCCGGGGGACAGGGGAGAACACTGAAGCTTTCTTT
CASSFFRGTGENTEAFF
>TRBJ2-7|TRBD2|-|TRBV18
TGTGCCAGCTCACCCCTAGCGGGGACGAACTCCTACGAGCAGTACTTC
CASSPLAGTNSYEQYF
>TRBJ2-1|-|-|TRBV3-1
TGTGCCAGCAGCCCCCGATTAAGCACACAGGGAATCTCCTACAATGAGCAGTTCTTC
CASSPRLSTQGISYNEQFF
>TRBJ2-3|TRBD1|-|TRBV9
TGTGCCAGCAGCGCTACGACAGGGGTCGCAGATACGCAGTATTTT
CASSATTGVADTQYF
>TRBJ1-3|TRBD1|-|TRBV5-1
TGCGCCAGCAGCCCAGGACAGGGGTCTGGAAACACCATATATTTT
CASSPGQGSGNTIYF
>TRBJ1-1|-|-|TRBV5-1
TGCGCCAGCAGCTTGGGCCCCTTAAATGAAGCTTTCTTT
CASSLGPLNEAFF
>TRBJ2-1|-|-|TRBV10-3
TGTGCCATCAGGGGACAAGGCGAAGGAAATGAGCAGTTCTTC
CAIRGQGEGNEQFF
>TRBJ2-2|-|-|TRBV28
TGTGCCAGCAGGGAGGACGCCGTCACCGGGGAGCTGTTTTTT
CASREDAVTGELFF
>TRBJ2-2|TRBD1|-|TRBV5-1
TGCGCCAGCAGGCGCAGGGGGCAGGCCGGGGAGCTGTTTTTT
CASRRRGQAGELFF
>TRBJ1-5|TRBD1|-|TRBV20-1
TGCAGTGCTAGTGATCCGGGACAGGGGGTTAATCAGCCCCAGCATTTT
CSASDPGQGVNQPQHF
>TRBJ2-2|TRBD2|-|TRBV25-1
TGTGCCAGCAGACCGGGGGGGCTAAACACCGGGGAGCTGTTTTTT
CASRPGGLNTGELFF
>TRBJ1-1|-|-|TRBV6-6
TGTGCCAGCAGTTACTTCCAGGGAGGGGAAACTGAAGCTTTCTTT
CASSYFQGGETEAFF
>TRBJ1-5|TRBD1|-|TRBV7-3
TGTGCCAGCACCAGACAGGGTCAACAGCCCCAGCATTTT
CASTRQGQQPQHF
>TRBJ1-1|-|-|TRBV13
TGTGCCAGCAGCTTATGGGGGTTCCGTGCTTTCTTT
CASSLWGFRAFF
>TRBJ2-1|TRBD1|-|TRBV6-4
TGTGCCAGCAGTGAGGGGCAGGGGGCAAGCAATGAGCAGTTCTTC
CASSEGQGASNEQFF